Shown below are 22 T cell receptor beta chains from a single sample sequenced in a study of cytomegalovirus exposure and HLA in healthy donors. The PCR employed 60 Vbeta primers together with 13 Jbeta primers. Clones were sequenced by immunoSEQ multiplex PCR, and TCRdb holds only the in-frame ones, with some missing. The table lists about 100,000 clones, roughly four fifths of them singletons. Sequencing was done on a sample of PBMCs. The receptor source for this set is a male donor in good health and CMV-seropositive.

V usage is TRBV7-2 and J usage is TRBJ1-1; D gene uncertain. Per the germline V gene, CDR1 is SGHTA and CDR2 is FQGNSA. The CDR3 spans 14 residues. V was shortened by 4 bases and J by 0 bases, with 9 bases between the two germline ends. This CDR3 reads CASSSDRVNTEAFF. In DNA, the CDR3 is TGTGCCAGCAGCTCTGACCGGGTGAACACTGAAGCTTTCTTT.

The rearrangement uses TRBV2 and TRBJ1-1; TRBD1 might be the D (6 bases). Germline assignment: CDR1 SNHLY and CDR2 FYNNEI. V dropped 6 bases and J dropped 4 bases, with 9 bases sitting between them. This CDR3 is built from 12 residues. CDR3 sequence: CASRVDSTEAFF. CDR3 sequence (DNA): TGTGCCAGCAGGGTGGACAGCACTGAAGCTTTCTTT.

CDR3 coding DNA: TGTGCCAGCAGCGCTGGGTCGATTGAGGGCGAGCAGTACTTC. The encoded protein is CASSAGSIEGEQYF. The genes are TRBV9 and TRBJ2-7; perhaps TRBD2 as D (5 bases). The V gene lost 3 bases and the J gene lost 6 bases, with 16 bases spanning the gap. This CDR3 is built from 14 residues. In germline, CDR1 is SGDLS, CDR2 YYNGEE.

The rearrangement uses TRBV4-1 and TRBJ1-6, with D possibly being TRBD1 (6 bases). In germline, CDR1 is MGHRA, CDR2 YSYEKL. The CDR3 is made up of 15 amino acids. The V end lost 4 bases, the J end lost 7 bases, and 14 bases lay between the germline ends. CDR3 in amino acids: CASSRTTGSNSPLHF. The CDR3 region has the DNA TGCGCCAGCAGCCGAACGACAGGATCCAATTCACCCCTCCACTTT.

The V and J genes are TRBV18 and TRBJ1-2; 7 bases agree with TRBD1. J was trimmed by 8 bases and V by 4 bases; bases with no gene match: 7. The CDR3 covers 13 residues. Germline V gives CDR1 KGHSH, CDR2 LQKENI. The CDR3 DNA reads as TGTGCCAGCTCACTTACAGGGGACTGGGGCTACACCTTC. As protein: CASSLTGDWGYTF.

This clone appeared a few times. The CDR3 DNA sequence: TGTGCCAGCAGCTTAGTCGGGGAGAATGAGCAGTTCTTC. Its protein is CASSLVGENEQFF. The chain is built from TRBV7-2 and TRBJ2-1; TRBD2 might be the D (5 bases). CDR1 is SGHTA and CDR2 is FQGNSA in the germline V gene. Deletions cut 1 base from V and 7 bases from J, with 8 bases between. The CDR3 is made up of 13 amino acids.

The chain has TRBV7-6 and TRBJ2-5; D unclear. V gave up 5 bases and J gave up 5 bases, with 12 bases separating them. This CDR3 comprises 13 residues. The germline V gene encodes CDR1 SGHVS and CDR2 FNYEAQ. This CDR3 is CASSPPSGETQYF. The CDR3, as DNA: TGTGCCAGCAGCCCCCCTTCCGGGGAGACCCAGTACTTC.

This chain connects TRBV12-5 to TRBJ2-2, with 8 bases aligning to TRBD1. Germline V gives CDR1 LGHNT, CDR2 FRNRAP. With 0 bases clipped from V and 0 bases from J, the junction kept 6 bases outside the gene matches. This CDR3 has 18 residues. For the CDR3, the DNA is TGTGCTAGTGGTTTGGTACCCGGGACAGGAACGAACACCGGGGAGCTGTTTTTT. This translates into CASGLVPGTGTNTGELFF.

The chain recombines TRBV4-2 with TRBJ2-1, with 7 nucleotides matching TRBD2. Germline V CDR1 and CDR2: LGHNA, YNFKEQ. The V and J ends lost 4 bases and 4 bases, in that order; junction bases with no gene match: 16. This CDR3 is 18 amino acids long. The CDR3 nucleotides are TGTGCCAGCAGCCGCCCTGGGGGGGTGGCCGCTAAATACAATGAGCAGTTCTTC. It is translated as CASSRPGGVAAKYNEQFF.

This chain links TRBV11-1 with TRBJ1-5, with no clear D. Per germline, CDR1 SGHAT and CDR2 FQDESV (reference sequence). The length of the CDR3 is 13 residues. V gave up 5 bases and J gave up 5 bases, with 10 bases separating them. This CDR3 is CASSPGRDQPQHF. The CDR3 nucleotides read TGTGCCAGCAGCCCGGGGAGGGATCAGCCCCAGCATTTT.

This chain connects TRBV6-4 to TRBJ1-4; 9 bases fit TRBD1. The J segment lost 7 bases and the V segment lost 5 bases, leaving 8 bases of the junction unmatched. The CDR3 extends over 15 amino acids. Germline V gene lookup returns CDR1 MRHNA and CDR2 SNTAGT. The CDR3 protein is CASSRTGERGEKLFF. CDR3 nucleotide sequence: TGTGCCAGCAGTCGGACAGGGGAGAGAGGTGAAAAACTGTTTTTT.

The rearrangement links TRBV6-1 to TRBJ1-5, with unresolved D. V lost 4 bases, J lost 0 bases, and 7 bases lay in between. CDR1 and CDR2 from the germline V gene are MNHNS and SASEGT. The length of the CDR3 is 14 residues. The CDR3 region is CASSGSYSNQPQHF. CDR3 nucleotide sequence: TGTGCCAGCAGTGGCAGTTATAGCAATCAGCCCCAGCATTTT.

This clone was observed a few times. The gene calls are TRBV9 and TRBJ2-7; D is unclear. Germline V gene sequence: CDR1 SGDLS, CDR2 YYNGEE. Trimming removed 4 bases from V and 0 bases from J, with 5 bases in between. The CDR3 contains 12 residues. The CDR3 here is CASSSSSYEQYF. Here the CDR3 DNA reads TGTGCCAGCAGCTCCAGCTCCTACGAGCAGTACTTC.

The rearrangement joins TRBV7-8 to TRBJ1-5; D possibly corresponds to TRBD1 (5 bases). The CDR3 sequence is 11 residues long. Germline CDR1 is SGHVS and CDR2 is FQNEAQ. Trimming pared 3 bases from V and 9 bases from J, leaving 6 bases between. CDR3 region: CASSLGGPQHF. In nucleotides, the CDR3 is TGTGCCAGCAGCTTGGGGGGGCCCCAGCATTTT.

This chain uses TRBV28 with TRBJ2-5; 8 bases agree with TRBD1. The CDR3 extends over 14 amino acids. The germline V gene has CDR1 MDHEN and CDR2 SYDVKM. V lost 5 bases and J lost 5; bases outside the gene matches: 7. The DNA for the CDR3 is TGTGCCAGCAGTCGACGGACAGGGTCCGAGACCCAGTACTTC. It codes for CASSRRTGSETQYF. Supplemented by reference TRBV28 and TRBJ2-5, the full variable domain reads DVKVTQSSRYLVKRTGEKVFLECVQDMDHENMFWYRQDPGLGLRLIYFSYDVKMKEKGDIPEGYSVSREKKERFSLILESASTNQTSMYLCASSRRTGSETQYFGPGTRLLVL.

The V gene is TRBV28, the J gene TRBJ2-2, with D hard to call. V shed 0 bases and J shed 2 bases, with 7 bases lying between them. Germline V lookup: CDR1 MDHEN, CDR2 SYDVKM. The CDR3 has 15 residues. Here the CDR3 DNA reads TGTGCCAGCAGTTTATGGGCAGGTAACACCGGGGAGCTGTTTTTT. The encoded protein is CASSLWAGNTGELFF.

This chain links TRBV9 with TRBJ1-4; TRBD1 aligns across 9 bases. Germline CDR1 is SGDLS and CDR2 is YYNGEE. V was pared by 4 bases and J by 11 bases, with 12 bases of the junction left unmatched. The CDR3 is 15 residues long. The CDR3 sequence is CASSPFRDRAEKLFF. CDR3 nucleotides: TGTGCCAGCAGCCCATTCAGGGACAGGGCAGAGAAACTGTTTTTT. The whole variable domain, remainder taken from reference TRBV9 and TRBJ1-4, is DSGVTQTPKHLITATGQRVTLRCSPRSGDLSVYWYQQSLDQGLQFLIQYYNGEERAKGNILERFSAQQFPDLHSELNLSSLELGDSALYFCASSPFRDRAEKLFFGSGTQLSVL.

This chain connects TRBV29-1 to TRBJ2-7, with D possibly being TRBD1 (6 bases). The CDR3 covers 15 residues. Trimming took off 0 bases at V and 2 bases at J, with 14 bases between the two ends. In germline, CDR1 is SQVTM, CDR2 ANQGSEA. CDR3 nucleotide sequence: TGCAGCGTTGAAGATCCTAGGGGGTCCGCCTACGAGCAGTACTTC. This encodes CSVEDPRGSAYEQYF.

The chain employs TRBV2 and TRBJ2-2; 7 bases match TRBD1. Unmatched junction bases numbered 1, after V lost 6 bases and J lost 0 bases. Germline V lookup: CDR1 SNHLY, CDR2 FYNNEI. This CDR3 is 14 amino acids long. The CDR3 is CASRGQTNTGELFF. CDR3 coding DNA: TGTGCCAGCAGGGGACAGACGAACACCGGGGAGCTGTTTTTT.

The chain uses TRBV4-1 and TRBJ1-1; a weak D match, TRBD1 (5 bases). Germline CDR1 reads MGHRA; CDR2 reads YSYEKL. The CDR3 length is 12 residues. The V and J ends lost 1 base and 10 bases respectively, with 10 bases between them. CDR3 region: CASSQVGLGAFF. As DNA, the CDR3 is TGCGCCAGCAGCCAAGTGGGGCTGGGAGCTTTCTTT.

The CDR3 sequence: CASSVGPGDSGNTIYF. CDR3 DNA: TGTGCCAGCAGCGTAGGCCCGGGGGACTCTGGAAACACCATATATTTT. The rearrangement joins TRBV9 to TRBJ1-3, with D perhaps TRBD1 (5 bases). The CDR3 is made up of 16 amino acids. Trimming left V 0 bases short and J 0 bases short, with 10 bases between. The germline gives CDR1 SGDLS, CDR2 YYNGEE.

This clone was observed a single time. The chain employs TRBV5-1 and TRBJ2-7; 7 bases map to TRBD1. The V gene's germline CDR1 is SGHRS and CDR2 YFSETQ. The CDR3 covers 14 residues. Germline trimming cut 2 bases from V and 2 bases from J; bases unmatched to any gene: 4. CDR3 loop: CASSLQGSAYEQYF. The CDR3 coding sequence is TGCGCCAGCAGCTTACAGGGGTCCGCCTACGAGCAGTACTTC.